This T cell receptor (beta chain) was found in a study of CD8 T cells in ankylosing spondylitis. It was by quantitative 5'-RACE with molecular barcodes that TCR beta libraries were made. Using its own MiXCR run on the 5' RACE reads, TCRdb lists one record per CDR3 protein. The repertoire consists of 650,000 to 800,000 distinct CDR3 sequences, with 15% to 20% occurring once and the leading ten covering around 19%. As concerns this clonotype: Its antigen is not identified.

Study-wide findings and caveats: Clones that were linked to disease were CD8+ and were relatively rare in peripheral blood. A TCR beta motif of about eight highly homologous variants appeared characteristic of ankylosing spondylitis blood. Earlier work had already found some motif variants in reactive arthritis synovial fluid and blood.

The CDR3 has 18 residues. The junction had 15 bases not matched to a gene; V was cut back by 5 bases and J by 1 base. The V gene's germline CDR1 is DFQATT and CDR2 SNEGSKA (reference sequence). V is TRBV20-1 and J is TRBJ2-1, with 9 bases that match TRBD2. Sequenced: blood, either unsorted or a sorted T cell fraction (not recorded which). This receptor was taken from a male donor with ankylosing spondylitis. CDR3 DNA sequence: TGCAGTGCTGTCCCAACCTTCAGCGGGGGGTTGTCCTACAATGAGCAGTTCTTC. This codes for CSAVPTFSGGLSYNEQFF.